This section outlines one TCR beta chain sequence together with its context. This clonotype was found a few times. Its antigen is not yet known. The input lacks base qualities; no much larger clone sits a single base away. The data originate from a study of response to subunit inactivated influenza vaccine (dated by TCRdb to the late 2010s). About the full investigation: The study used deep quantitative T cell receptor repertoire profiling to track responses to a trivalent subunit inactivated influenza vaccine. What the authors observed across the whole study: It was suggested by the authors that each seasonal influenza vaccination may recruit only a limited number of new T cells.

Library generation was performed with RT-PCR. The instrument given in TCRdb is Illumina HiSeq 2500. In TCRdb, the public reads were trimmed at Q25 with fastp and aligned with MiXCR, with productive beta chains retained. Identical CDR3 proteins give one entry, which carries the most common genes and DNA. The sample table records a few hundred thousand distinct CDR3 sequences; 10% to 11% of these occur just once. Approximately 12% of the sample lies in the top ten. The V end loses 10 bases and the J end loses 6 bases, and a stretch of 12 bases separates them. CDR1 ENHRY and CDR2 SYGVKD are derived from the germline V gene. Its CDR3 holds 12 amino acids, cysteine through phenylalanine. The retained sequence is limited to the CDR3, 36 bases, with the frame set at the first base. Interpreted using the paper, the time point label stands for: around 45 days after influenza vaccine administration.

Sequenced material: PBMCs from blood, taken 35 to 45 days after vaccination. This sequence originates from a man between 50 and 59 years old who received an inactivated influenza vaccine. Donor details come from another sample of the same person, matched by shared clones. This chain is built from TRBV10-3 and TRBJ1-4; D gene: possibly TRBD1, on 5 matching bases. The CDR3 loop reads CATGGDDEKLFF. The DNA is as follows: TGTGCCACCGGGGGTGATGATGAAAAACTGTTTTTT.